Listed here are 26 T cell receptor beta chains from one sample, sequenced in a study of OX40 agonist ivuxolimab in advanced cancers. Only in-frame clones appear in the TCRdb table, and some are missing; sequencing was by immunoSEQ multiplex PCR. The table lists some 41,000 clones, about 89% of them singletons. The input for sequencing was CD4+ or CD8+ T cells sorted from blood, taken in a trial of the OX40 agonist ivuxolimab. All receptors derive from an adult with an advanced solid tumor such as melanoma, head and neck, liver or kidney cancer.

This chain joins TRBV4-2 and TRBJ2-7; D possibly corresponds to TRBD1 (5 bases). Germline-derived CDR1 and CDR2 are LGHNA and YNFKEQ. Trimming pared 4 bases from V and 0 bases from J, leaving 13 bases between. The CDR3 loop spans 15 amino acids. Written as DNA, the CDR3 is TGTGCCAGCAGCCGCCCCGCCGACAGCTCCTACGAGCAGTACTTC. Amino acid sequence: CASSRPADSSYEQYF.

The rearrangement uses TRBV27 and TRBJ2-3, with D possibly being TRBD1 (6 bases). V was clipped by 2 bases and J by 2 bases, with 11 bases between them. This CDR3 spans 15 amino acids. Germline CDR1 is MNHEY and CDR2 is SMNVEV (reference sequence). The CDR3 DNA follows: TGTGCCAGCAGTTTAGAGTGGGGGCTCACAGATACGCAGTATTTT. Its protein is CASSLEWGLTDTQYF.

J is TRBJ2-5 and V is TRBV2, with a weak D call TRBD2 (6 bases). The CDR3 length is 12 residues. CDR1 is SNHLY, CDR2 FYNNEI, per germline. The V end was cut by 7 bases, the J end by 11 bases, with 17 bases between. The CDR3 bases are TGTGCCAGCACCCGGACGGGCGGGGAGCAGTACTTC. It yields the protein CASTRTGGEQYF.

The chain links TRBV6-1 to TRBJ1-2; unclear D gene. Trimming stripped 4 bases from V and 0 bases from J, with 3 bases between. The CDR3 consists of 12 residues. Germline-derived CDR1 and CDR2 are MNHNS and SASEGT. CDR3: CASSAANYGYTF. The CDR3 coding sequence is TGTGCCAGCAGTGCTGCTAACTATGGCTACACCTTC.

This rearrangement joins TRBV7-3 to TRBJ2-7; 7 nucleotides line up with TRBD2. This CDR3 has 13 residues. Germline-derived CDR1 and CDR2 are SGHTA and FQGTGA. Trimming at V came to 1 base and at J to 5 bases, leaving 2 bases not matched to a gene. CDR3 DNA: TGTGCCAGCAGCTTAAGTGGGGGGGACGAGCAGTACTTC. Its translation: CASSLSGGDEQYF.

This CDR3 is CASSYRLEAFF. The CDR3 DNA follows: TGTGCCAGCAGTTACAGGCTTGAAGCTTTCTTT. The rearrangement links TRBV6-5 to TRBJ1-1; the D is unclear. Trimming removed 2 bases from V and 7 bases from J, with 5 bases in between. In germline, CDR1 is MNHEY, CDR2 SVGAGI. This CDR3 comprises 11 residues.

V gene TRBV4-1 combines with J gene TRBJ2-2; possible D gene TRBD1, 5 bases. Trimming cost V 1 base and J 3 bases, with 15 bases left between them. The V gene's germline CDR1 is MGHRA and CDR2 YSYEKL. There are 17 residues in the CDR3. CDR3 nucleotides: TGCGCCAGCAGCCAAGTGGACATGGGGCTGTACACCGGGGAGCTGTTTTTT. As protein: CASSQVDMGLYTGELFF.

The chain employs TRBV28 and TRBJ1-5; D remains unclear. Germline values: CDR1 MDHEN, CDR2 SYDVKM. V shed 5 bases and J shed 4 bases, with 9 bases lying between them. The CDR3 totals 13 residues. CDR3 coding DNA: TGTGCCAGCAGTCCCCGTTTAAATCAGCCCCAGCATTTT. It yields the protein CASSPRLNQPQHF.

The chain couples TRBV11-2 to TRBJ2-3; TRBD2 matches at 8 bases. Germline CDR1 SGHAT, CDR2 FQNNGV. This CDR3 region has 15 residues. V gave up 1 base and J gave up 6 bases; unmatched junction bases: 6. DNA of the CDR3: TGTGCCAGCAGCTTAGGCCGGGGGGGGATGGATACGCAGTATTTT. Protein product: CASSLGRGGMDTQYF.

The genes are TRBV5-1 and TRBJ2-1, with 10 bases fitting TRBD2. The CDR3 runs 14 residues. Trimming cost V 0 bases and J 9 bases; bases outside gene matches: 3. Germline CDR1 is SGHRS and CDR2 is YFSETQ. The CDR3 nucleotides are TGCGCCAGCAGCTTGGGTCTAGCGGGGGCTGAGCAGTTCTTC. Its protein is CASSLGLAGAEQFF.

This clone was seen just once. The rearrangement uses TRBV6-5 and TRBJ1-3; D is uncertain. CDR1 and CDR2 from the germline V gene are MNHEY and SVGAGI. The CDR3 is 15 residues long. Trimming removed 0 bases at V and 2 bases at J, with 8 bases between. CDR3 nucleotides: TGTGCCAGCAGTTACTCGGCGGCAGCTGGAAACACCATATATTTT. The encoded protein is CASSYSAAAGNTIYF.

This chain uses TRBV5-8 with TRBJ1-4, with D possibly being TRBD1 (5 bases). From germline, CDR1 is SGHTS and CDR2 YDEGEE. The germline V and J ends were trimmed by 1 base and 4 bases, with 11 bases remaining between them. The CDR3 runs 15 residues. DNA for the CDR3: TGTGCCAGCAGCTTGTCTTGGGACCTTAATGAAAAACTGTTTTTT. This encodes CASSLSWDLNEKLFF.

The chain employs TRBV12-5 and TRBJ2-3; 16 bases line up with TRBD2. Germline lookup yields CDR1 LGHNT and CDR2 FRNRAP. This CDR3 is 17 amino acids long. The V gene end was trimmed by 4 bases and the J gene end by 5 bases; junction bases not matched to a gene: 6. The CDR3 loop is CASGSGTSGGAGDTQYF. DNA of the CDR3: TGTGCTAGTGGTTCCGGGACTAGCGGGGGGGCAGGAGATACGCAGTATTTT. Combining the CDR3 with reference TRBV12-5 and TRBJ2-3 gives the whole variable domain DARVTQTPRHKVTEMGQEVTMRCQPILGHNTVFWYRQTMMQGLELLAYFRNRAPLDDSGMPKDRFSAEMPDATLATLKIQPSEPRDSAVYFCASGSGTSGGAGDTQYFGPGTRLTVL.

CDR3 DNA sequence: TGTGCCAGCAGCTTCGGGGGGGGCACTGAAGCTTTCTTT. This codes for CASSFGGGTEAFF. The rearrangement uses TRBV5-8 and TRBJ1-1, with D perhaps TRBD1 (5 bases). Germline CDR1 reads SGHTS; CDR2 reads YDEGEE. V was trimmed by 2 bases and J by 4 bases, leaving 9 bases between them. The CDR3 covers 13 residues.

CDR3 loop: CASSYTGEAFF. The CDR3 coding sequence is TGTGCCAGCAGTTATACAGGGGAGGCTTTCTTT. V is TRBV6-1 and J is TRBJ1-1; 7 bases match TRBD1. CDR3 length equals 11 residues. The J segment lost 11 bases and the V segment lost 5 bases, leaving 5 bases of the junction unmatched. Germline V gene data show CDR1 as MNHNS and CDR2 as SASEGT.

DNA of the CDR3: TGTGCCACCAGCAGTGTTTGGGGTTCTTACAATCAGCCCCAGCATTTT. Its protein product is CATSSVWGSYNQPQHF. This chain links TRBV15 with TRBJ1-5; unclear D gene. Germline CDR1 and CDR2: LNHNV and YYDKDF (reference sequence). The CDR3 loop spans 16 amino acids. V was shortened by 3 bases and J by 3 bases, with 15 bases between the two germline ends.

With regard to this clone: The junction departs from germline at one end; a sequencing error may be responsible. The chain carries TRBV28 and TRBJ1-5; D unresolved. Germline CDR1 and CDR2: MDHEN and SYDVKM. The CDR3 runs to 14 residues. In DNA form, the CDR3 reads TGTGCCAGATTTCCTCCCGGTAGCCATCAGCCCCAGCATTTT. Translation: CARFPPGSHQPQHF. The full variable domain, rest sourced from reference TRBV28 and TRBJ1-5, is DVKVTQSSRYLVKRTGEKVFLECVQDMDHENMFWYRQDPGLGLRLIYFSYDVKMKEKGDIPEGYSVSREKKERFSLILESASTNQTSMYLCARFPPGSHQPQHFGDGTRLSIL.

This chain links TRBV7-2 with TRBJ2-7, with a weak D call TRBD2 (5 bases). The germline V gene has CDR1 SGHTA and CDR2 FQGNSA. V lost 4 bases and J 0 bases, leaving 13 bases between the germline ends. The CDR3 is made up of 15 amino acids. The CDR3: CASSSWTESSYEQYF. In nucleotides, the CDR3 is TGTGCCAGCAGCTCGTGGACTGAGAGCTCCTACGAGCAGTACTTC.

This sequence joins TRBV11-2 and TRBJ2-1, with 7 bases identical to TRBD2. CDR3 length equals 17 residues. V was pared by 1 base and J by 0 bases, with 6 bases of the junction left unmatched. The germline V gene has CDR1 SGHAT and CDR2 FQNNGV. The CDR3 region has the DNA TGTGCCAGCAGCTTAGTCTTGGAGCGGGGCTCCTACAATGAGCAGTTCTTC. The encoded protein is CASSLVLERGSYNEQFF.

This clone was counted only a few times. V and J are TRBV5-1 and TRBJ2-5, with no clear D. Germline lookup yields CDR1 SGHRS and CDR2 YFSETQ. Between the trimmed V and J ends, which lost 1 base and 4 bases, there was a span of 14 bases. CDR3 length: 15 residues. Here the CDR3 reads CASSLRSLQLETQYF. The DNA for the CDR3 is TGCGCCAGCAGCTTGAGAAGTCTACAATTAGAGACCCAGTACTTC.

The chain has TRBV4-3 and TRBJ2-7; no clear D. Germline values: CDR1 LGHNA, CDR2 YSLEER. Trimming removed 4 bases at V and 2 bases at J, with 15 bases between. The length of the CDR3 is 15 residues. Written as DNA, the CDR3 is TGCGCCAGCAGCCTCCGGGCAGACGGGCCCTACGAGCAGTACTTC. Amino acids: CASSLRADGPYEQYF.

V and J are TRBV7-2 and TRBJ2-7, with TRBD1 identical over 8 bases. The CDR3 sequence is 15 residues long. Looked up from germline, CDR1 is SGHTA and CDR2 is FQGNSA. Trimming cost V 1 base and J 3 bases; bases outside gene matches: 5. The CDR3 DNA reads TGTGCCAGCAGCTTAGGGACAGGGATAATCTACGAGCAGTACTTC. This sequence encodes CASSLGTGIIYEQYF.

The chain employs TRBV5-1 and TRBJ1-5; D is undetermined. CDR3 size: 14 residues. Germline values: CDR1 SGHRS, CDR2 YFSETQ. Trimming took off 3 bases at V and 6 bases at J, with 13 bases between the two ends. The CDR3 DNA reads TGCGCCAGCAGCTATGACTTAAACGGTCAGCCCCAGCATTTT. This translates into CASSYDLNGQPQHF.

The V gene is TRBV12-5, the J gene TRBJ1-1; D not certain. Germline values: CDR1 LGHNT, CDR2 FRNRAP. The CDR3 consists of 12 residues. The V end was cut by 4 bases, the J end by 8 bases, with 11 bases between. CDR3 in DNA: TGTGCTAGTGGTTCCTACCCTCCCGAAGCTTTCTTT. Its translation: CASGSYPPEAFF.

CDR3 loop: CASSQETGGRPYTIYF. The CDR3 DNA reads TGCGCCAGCAGCCAGGAAACAGGGGGACGGCCGTACACCATATATTTT. The rearrangement joins TRBV4-1 to TRBJ1-3; 8 bases match TRBD1. Germline loops: CDR1 MGHRA, CDR2 YSYEKL. CDR3 size: 16 residues. Losses at the gene ends were 3 bases for V and 8 bases for J; bases not matched to a gene: 12.

The rearrangement joins TRBV27 to TRBJ2-5; D uncertain. This CDR3 is 14 amino acids long. Trimming left V 0 bases short and J 5 bases short, with 10 bases between. Per germline, CDR1 MNHEY and CDR2 SMNVEV (reference sequence). The DNA of the CDR3 is TGTGCCAGCAGTTTATCGTGGGCTGGGGAGACCCAGTACTTC. Amino acid sequence: CASSLSWAGETQYF.